A single sample is the source of the 11 T cell receptor beta chains below, sequenced in a study of blood T cell repertoires in COVID-19. The assay was immunoSEQ multiplex PCR, and TCRdb's table has in-frame clones only and misses some. The repertoire has around 310,000 clones, around 91% of them found once; the top ten carry around 0.96%. Sequenced material: peripheral blood. The receptors shown here come from a woman aged 40 to 50 with COVID-19, enrolled during active disease.

The CDR3 is CASSILRGFNEKLFF. The CDR3, as DNA: TGTGCCAGTAGTATTCTTCGGGGGTTTAATGAAAAACTGTTTTTT. The chain recombines TRBV19 with TRBJ1-4; tentative D call: TRBD1 (5 bases). Germline CDR1 and CDR2: LNHDA and SQIVND (reference sequence). The CDR3 extends over 15 amino acids. The ends were cut back, 3 bases at V and 4 bases at J, with 12 bases in the middle.

V and J are TRBV28 and TRBJ1-2; no definite D call. Germline V gene sequence: CDR1 MDHEN, CDR2 SYDVKM. The CDR3 sequence is 14 residues long. V was trimmed by 10 bases and J by 4 bases, leaving 19 bases between them. CDR3 loop: CATLSSTEFYGYTF. The CDR3, as DNA: TGTGCCACCCTCTCAAGTACAGAGTTCTATGGCTACACCTTC.

The chain links TRBV7-2 to TRBJ1-5, with D unresolved. V was cut by 0 bases and J by 2 bases, with 8 bases left in between. Germline V gene lookup returns CDR1 SGHTA and CDR2 FQGNSA. This CDR3 contains 15 residues. In DNA form, the CDR3 reads TGTGCCAGCAGCTTAGCGGTGCCGGGCAATCAGCCCCAGCATTTT. Residues: CASSLAVPGNQPQHF.

J is TRBJ1-2 and V is TRBV24-1; TRBD1 matches 7 bases. The V segment lost 5 bases and the J segment 1 base; nucleotides outside the gene matches: 6. The CDR3 spans 15 residues. CDR1 and CDR2 from the germline V gene are KGHDR and SFDVKD. CDR3 DNA: TGTGCCACCAGTGCTAGGACAGGATTTAACTATGGCTACACCTTC. This encodes CATSARTGFNYGYTF.

This chain uses TRBV7-8 with TRBJ1-2, with 8 bases identical to TRBD1. The CDR3 extends over 14 amino acids. Germline CDR1 is SGHVS and CDR2 is FQNEAQ. The ends lost 5 bases at V and 5 bases at J; junction bases unmatched: 7. The CDR3 protein is CASSAGTGGYGYTF. The CDR3 coding sequence is TGTGCCAGCAGCGCCGGGACAGGCGGGTATGGCTACACCTTC.

The gene calls are TRBV4-1 and TRBJ2-1, with D perhaps TRBD2 (6 bases). Germline V gene lookup returns CDR1 MGHRA and CDR2 YSYEKL. This CDR3 is built from 17 residues. Deletions cut 5 bases from V and 4 bases from J, with 21 bases between. The CDR3 DNA reads as TGCGCCAGCAGCATAGCCGCCGGGGACTCGAATTACAATGAGCAGTTCTTC. The encoded protein is CASSIAAGDSNYNEQFF.

The V call is TRBV4-1, the J call TRBJ1-1; 7 bases are a match to TRBD1. This CDR3 contains 20 residues. From germline, CDR1 is MGHRA and CDR2 YSYEKL. With V trimmed by 0 bases and J by 5 bases, 21 bases remained unmatched. The CDR3: CASSQEGPKTGSGRETEAFF. As DNA, the CDR3 is TGCGCCAGCAGCCAAGAGGGGCCAAAGACAGGGTCGGGAAGGGAGACTGAAGCTTTCTTT.

This clone was detected once. This chain uses TRBV5-6 with TRBJ2-1; 9 nucleotides match TRBD1. Looked up from germline, CDR1 is SGHDT and CDR2 is YYEEEE. With 4 bases clipped from V and 6 bases from J, the junction kept 17 bases outside the gene matches. The CDR3 totals 18 residues. DNA for the CDR3: TGTGCCAGCAGCAGGGGACAGGGAAGGCCCCGCGGACGCAATGAGCAGTTCTTC. It specifies CASSRGQGRPRGRNEQFF.

This chain uses TRBV6-5 with TRBJ2-5; 7 bases fit TRBD2. V dropped 8 bases and J dropped 4; count of bases not matched to a gene: 13. The CDR3 length is 15 residues. In germline, CDR1 is MNHEY, CDR2 SVGAGI. CDR3 coding DNA: TGTGCCAGCGGGGAACCGGGAGGACCCGGAGAGACCCAGTACTTC. It is translated as CASGEPGGPGETQYF.

This chain uses TRBV19 with TRBJ1-5; 10 bases map to TRBD1. The length of the CDR3 is 15 residues. The germline V gene encodes CDR1 LNHDA and CDR2 SQIVND (reference sequence). Trimming took 4 bases from V and 6 from J; bases not matched to a gene: 6. The CDR3 reads CASSTLGQGFQPQHF. The CDR3 region has the DNA TGTGCCAGTAGTACCTTGGGACAGGGGTTTCAGCCCCAGCATTTT.

The genes are TRBV29-1 and TRBJ2-5; D perhaps matches TRBD1 (6 bases). Trimming removed 7 bases at V and 4 bases at J, with 19 bases between. This CDR3 contains 14 residues. Germline CDR1 and CDR2: SQVTM and ANQGSEA. The CDR3 DNA follows: TGCAGCGCTGGGGACAACGCCGGGCGAGAGACCCAGTACTTC. Its translation is CSAGDNAGRETQYF.